Sequencing of this T cell receptor beta chain was carried out in a study of T cells in Graves' hyperthyroidism and ophthalmopathy. The TCR beta CDR3 regions underwent amplification using RNA transcripts as the source. The study used the HTBI primer set for a first-round RT-PCR of the TCR CDR3. One entry per CDR3 protein results from TCRdb running MiXCR on the multiplex PCR reads. The sample shows over 350,000 distinct CDR3 sequences, about 18% of them seen only once. This clonotype was detected ten times or more. After removal of 10 bases from V and 0 bases from J, the junction contained 14 bases not matched to a gene. CDR3 length: 16 residues. Germline lookup yields CDR1 SNHLY and CDR2 FYNNEI.

The sample consisted of blood. The receptor was isolated from a man aged 18-30 years with Graves' ophthalmopathy. V gene TRBV2 combines with J gene TRBJ1-1; 7 nucleotides agree with TRBD1. The CDR3 region has the DNA TGTGCCAACGGCGGGGGGACAGCCGCCATGAACACTGAAGCTTTCTTT. Its protein product is CANGGGTAAMNTEAFF.